The 4 T cell receptor beta chains reported below all come from one sample, sequenced in a study of response to subunit inactivated influenza vaccine (dated by TCRdb to the late 2010s). The sample's time point label is to be understood as: more than 35 days after influenza vaccine administration. The library came from RT-PCR. The sequencer was an Illumina HiSeq 2500. TCRdb itself trimmed the public reads at Q25 with fastp, ran MiXCR and retained productive beta chains. Under each unique CDR3 protein, matching rows form one entry showing the most common genes and DNA. The sample data list roughly 460,000 distinct CDR3 sequences, and over 9.5% of these were observed just once. The top ten hold 12% of the sample. The sequenced sample was PBMCs from blood, obtained 35 to 45 days after vaccination. These receptors were taken from a man aged 50-59 years who received an inactivated influenza vaccine. Donor details come from another sample of the same person, matched by shared clones.

This chain joins TRBV29-1 and TRBJ2-1; D may be TRBD2 (6 bases). Germline V gives CDR1 SQVTM, CDR2 ANQGSEA. V was shortened by 6 bases and J by 2 bases, with 20 bases between the two germline ends. CDR3 length: 16 amino acids. In nucleotides, the CDR3 is TGCAGCGTGGGGACTTCCACTACCCCAACCTACAATGAGCAGTTCTTC. Encoded protein: CSVGTSTTPTYNEQFF.

This clonotype was found a few times. In DNA, the CDR3 is TGCAGTGCAACCGGGACAGGATCCTACAATGAGCAGTTCTTC. Protein sequence: CSATGTGSYNEQFF. V usage is TRBV20-1 and J usage is TRBJ2-1; 8 bases are shared with TRBD1. This CDR3 comprises 14 residues. V dropped 6 bases and J dropped 1; count of bases not matched to a gene: 5. Looked up from germline, CDR1 is DFQATT and CDR2 is SNEGSKA (reference sequence).

In its sample, this clonotype was seen many times. The CDR3 loop is CASSLAGGRNEQFF. The CDR3 DNA reads TGTGCCAGCAGTTTAGCGGGAGGGCGGAATGAGCAGTTCTTC. The chain couples TRBV12-3 or TRBV12-4 to TRBJ2-1; 7 bases fit TRBD2. The CDR3 is 14 residues long. V shed 0 bases and J 7 bases; nucleotides not matched to a gene: 3.

The chain employs TRBV4-1 and TRBJ1-2; tentative D call: TRBD1 (6 bases). V lost 1 base and J lost 7, with 10 bases in between. In germline, CDR1 is MGHRA, CDR2 YSYEKL. The CDR3 has 13 residues. The DNA of the CDR3 is TGCGCCAGCAGCCAAGCAGGGGTCGGTGGCTACACCTTC. Translating it yields CASSQAGVGGYTF.